This T cell receptor (beta chain) was found in a study of CD8+CD57+ T cells in acquired aplastic anemia. For the study at large: Roughly 3.2 ug was the average amount of DNA from sorted CD4+ and CD8+ cells.

Sequencing involved patients with CD8+CD57+ cell expansion previously shown by flow cytometry. This CDR3 region has 13 residues. With 8 bases clipped from V and 10 bases from J, the junction kept 9 bases outside the gene matches. Germline V gene lookup returns CDR1 SNHLY and CDR2 FYNNEI. Whole-study results and caveats: A set of approximately 30 CD8+ CDR3 sequences was shared between patients and controls, and these sequences appeared highly expressed in patients.

TCR beta VDJ combinations and CDR3 sequences were profiled from genomic DNA. From the reads, TCRdb called clonotypes with MiXCR, one entry per CDR3 protein. The sample consists of 110,000 or so distinct CDR3 sequences, 50% to 60% of them appearing once. A few counts support this clonotype. As yet, its antigen is unknown. Sequencing used sorted CD4+, CD8+, or CD8+CD57+ T cells (not recorded which) from PBMCs. This sequence was found in a human donor with aplastic anemia. The J gene is TRBJ2-3, the V gene TRBV2; TRBD2 matches 10 bases. The CDR3: CASVQREGLPQYF. The DNA for the CDR3 is TGTGCCAGCGTGCAGCGGGAGGGCCTACCGCAGTATTTT.